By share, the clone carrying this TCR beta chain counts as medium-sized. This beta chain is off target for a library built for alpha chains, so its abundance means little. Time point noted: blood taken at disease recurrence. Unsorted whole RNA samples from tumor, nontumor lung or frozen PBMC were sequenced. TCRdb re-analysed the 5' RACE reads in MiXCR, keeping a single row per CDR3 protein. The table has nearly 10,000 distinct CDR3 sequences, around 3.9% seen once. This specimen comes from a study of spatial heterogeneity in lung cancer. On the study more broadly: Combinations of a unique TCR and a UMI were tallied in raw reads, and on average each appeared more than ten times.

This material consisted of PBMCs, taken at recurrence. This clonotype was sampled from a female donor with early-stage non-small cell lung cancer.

CDR3 sequence: CSVPTGGNTQYF. Written as DNA, the CDR3 is TGCAGCGTTCCTACAGGGGGAAATACGCAGTATTTT. The rearrangement joins TRBV29-1 to TRBJ2-3; 8 bases align to TRBD1. V shed 5 bases, J shed 7 bases, and the junction held 5 bases outside the gene matches. The CDR3 extends over 12 amino acids. Germline CDR1 is SQVTM and CDR2 is ANQGSEA.